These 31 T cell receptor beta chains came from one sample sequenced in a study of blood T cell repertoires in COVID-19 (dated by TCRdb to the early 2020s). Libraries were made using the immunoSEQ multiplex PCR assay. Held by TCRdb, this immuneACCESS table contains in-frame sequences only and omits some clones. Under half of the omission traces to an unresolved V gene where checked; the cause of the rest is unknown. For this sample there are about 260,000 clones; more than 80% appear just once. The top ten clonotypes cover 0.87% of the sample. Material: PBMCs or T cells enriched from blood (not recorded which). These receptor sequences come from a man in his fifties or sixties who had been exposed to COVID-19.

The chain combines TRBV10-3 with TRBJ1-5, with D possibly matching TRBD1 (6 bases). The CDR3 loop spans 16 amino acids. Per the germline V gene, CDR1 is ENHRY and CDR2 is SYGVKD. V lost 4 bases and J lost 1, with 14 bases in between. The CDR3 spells CAISGGGVWSNQPQHF. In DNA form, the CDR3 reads TGTGCCATCAGTGGAGGGGGGGTTTGGAGCAATCAGCCCCAGCATTTT.

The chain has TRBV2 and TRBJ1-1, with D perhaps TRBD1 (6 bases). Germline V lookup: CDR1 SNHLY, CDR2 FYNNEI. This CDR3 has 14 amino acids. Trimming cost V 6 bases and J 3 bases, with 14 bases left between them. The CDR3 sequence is CASSAGGSHTEAFF. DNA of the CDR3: TGTGCCAGCAGCGCTGGGGGCTCGCACACTGAAGCTTTCTTT.

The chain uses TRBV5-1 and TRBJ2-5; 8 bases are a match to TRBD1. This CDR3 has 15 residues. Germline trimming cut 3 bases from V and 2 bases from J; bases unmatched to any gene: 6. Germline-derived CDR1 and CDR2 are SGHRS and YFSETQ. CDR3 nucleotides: TGCGCCAGCAGCTCCGGACAGGGTAATCAAGAGACCCAGTACTTC. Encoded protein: CASSSGQGNQETQYF.

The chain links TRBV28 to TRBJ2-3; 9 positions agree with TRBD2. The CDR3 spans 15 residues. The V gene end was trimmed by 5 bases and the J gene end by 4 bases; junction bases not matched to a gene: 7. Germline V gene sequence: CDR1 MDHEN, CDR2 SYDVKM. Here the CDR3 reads CASSSSGGIPDTQYF. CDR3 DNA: TGTGCCAGCAGTAGTAGCGGGGGAATTCCAGATACGCAGTATTTT.

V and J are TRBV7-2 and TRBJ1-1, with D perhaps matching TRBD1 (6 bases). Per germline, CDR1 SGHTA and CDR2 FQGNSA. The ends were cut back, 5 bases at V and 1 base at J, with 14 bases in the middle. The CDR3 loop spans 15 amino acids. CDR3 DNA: TGTGCCAGCAGCCCAGCGGGGGCGCGGAACACTGAAGCTTTCTTT. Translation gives CASSPAGARNTEAFF.

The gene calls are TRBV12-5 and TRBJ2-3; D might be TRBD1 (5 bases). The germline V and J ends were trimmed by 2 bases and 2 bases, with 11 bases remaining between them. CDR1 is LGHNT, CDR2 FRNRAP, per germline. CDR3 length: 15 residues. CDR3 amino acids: CASGLLTGYTDTQYF. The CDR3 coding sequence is TGTGCTAGTGGTTTGCTAACAGGCTACACAGATACGCAGTATTTT.

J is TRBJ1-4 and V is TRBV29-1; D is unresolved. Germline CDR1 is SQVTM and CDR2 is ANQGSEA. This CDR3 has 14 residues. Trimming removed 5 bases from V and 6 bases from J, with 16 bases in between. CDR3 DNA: TGCAGCGTTTTTGCTACGGGCGGGGATGAAAAACTGTTTTTT. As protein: CSVFATGGDEKLFF. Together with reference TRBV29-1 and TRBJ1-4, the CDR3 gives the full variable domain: SAVISQKPSRDICQRGTSLTIQCQVDSQVTMMFWYRQQPGQSLTLIATANQGSEATYESGFVIDKFPISRPNLTFSTLTVSNMSPEDSSIYLCSVFATGGDEKLFFGSGTQLSVL.

Here the CDR3 reads CASSTGGNTEAFF. The CDR3 coding sequence is TGTGCCAGCAGCACCGGAGGTAACACTGAAGCTTTCTTT. The genes are TRBV3-1 (or the pseudogene TRBV3-2) and TRBJ1-1; D is undetermined. The CDR3 consists of 13 residues. Trimming removed 5 bases from V and 2 bases from J, with 9 bases in between. Germline CDR1 LGHDT, CDR2 YNNKEL (reference sequence).

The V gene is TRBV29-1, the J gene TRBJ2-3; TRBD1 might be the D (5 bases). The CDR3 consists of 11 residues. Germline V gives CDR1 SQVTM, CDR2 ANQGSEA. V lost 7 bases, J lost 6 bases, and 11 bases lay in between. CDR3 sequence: CSARVGDTQYF. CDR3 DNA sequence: TGCAGCGCCAGGGTTGGTGATACGCAGTATTTT.

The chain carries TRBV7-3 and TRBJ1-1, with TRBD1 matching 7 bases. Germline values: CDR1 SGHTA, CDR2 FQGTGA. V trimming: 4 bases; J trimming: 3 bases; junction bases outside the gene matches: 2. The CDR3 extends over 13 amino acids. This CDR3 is CASSSQGYTEAFF. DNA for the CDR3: TGTGCCAGCAGCTCACAGGGGTACACTGAAGCTTTCTTT.

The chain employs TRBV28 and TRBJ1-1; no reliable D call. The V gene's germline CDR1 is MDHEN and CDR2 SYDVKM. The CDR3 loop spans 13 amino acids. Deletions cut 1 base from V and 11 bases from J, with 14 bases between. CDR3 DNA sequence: TGTGCCAGCAGTTTATCCCCGCCGGTGGAGGCTTTCTTT. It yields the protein CASSLSPPVEAFF. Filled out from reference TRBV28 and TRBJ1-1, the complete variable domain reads DVKVTQSSRYLVKRTGEKVFLECVQDMDHENMFWYRQDPGLGLRLIYFSYDVKMKEKGDIPEGYSVSREKKERFSLILESASTNQTSMYLCASSLSPPVEAFFGQGTRLTVV.

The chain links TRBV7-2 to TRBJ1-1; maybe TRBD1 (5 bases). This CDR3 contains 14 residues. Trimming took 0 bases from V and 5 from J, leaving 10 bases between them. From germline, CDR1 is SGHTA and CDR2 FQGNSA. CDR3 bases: TGTGCCAGCAGCTTAGCAATCGCAGGGACTGAAGCTTTCTTT. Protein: CASSLAIAGTEAFF.

The CDR3 is CASSPSRVGDTEAFF. DNA of the CDR3: TGTGCCAGCTCACCGAGCAGGGTAGGGGACACTGAAGCTTTCTTT. The chain has TRBV18 and TRBJ1-1; possible D gene TRBD1, 5 bases. V dropped 3 bases and J dropped 3 bases, with 14 bases sitting between them. From germline, CDR1 is KGHSH and CDR2 LQKENI. This CDR3 region has 15 residues.

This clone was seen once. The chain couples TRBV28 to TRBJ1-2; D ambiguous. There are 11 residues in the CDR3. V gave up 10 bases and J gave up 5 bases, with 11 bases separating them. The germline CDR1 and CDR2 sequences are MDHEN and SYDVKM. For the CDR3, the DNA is TGTGCCACCTCAGCCGGGTATGGCTACACCTTC. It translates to CATSAGYGYTF.

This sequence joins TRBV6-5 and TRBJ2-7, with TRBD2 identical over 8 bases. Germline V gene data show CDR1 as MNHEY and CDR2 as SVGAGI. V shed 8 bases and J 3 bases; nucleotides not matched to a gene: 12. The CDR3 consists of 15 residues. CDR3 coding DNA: TGTGCCAGCCTTGGGCGTAGCGGGGCCTACTACGAGCAGTACTTC. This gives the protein CASLGRSGAYYEQYF.

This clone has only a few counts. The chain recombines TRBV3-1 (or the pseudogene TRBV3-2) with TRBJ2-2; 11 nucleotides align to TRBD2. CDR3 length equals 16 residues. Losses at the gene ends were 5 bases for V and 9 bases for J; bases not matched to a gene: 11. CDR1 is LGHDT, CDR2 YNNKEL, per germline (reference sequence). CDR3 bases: TGTGCCAGCAGCTTGGGACTAGCGGCCGCGGAGAGGGAGCTGTTTTTT. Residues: CASSLGLAAAERELFF.

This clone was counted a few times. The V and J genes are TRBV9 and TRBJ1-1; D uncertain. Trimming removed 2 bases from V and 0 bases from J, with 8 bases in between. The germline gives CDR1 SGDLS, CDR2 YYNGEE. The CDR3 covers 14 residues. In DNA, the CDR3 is TGTGCCAGCAGCGTCGGGTTCGTGAACACTGAAGCTTTCTTT. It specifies CASSVGFVNTEAFF.

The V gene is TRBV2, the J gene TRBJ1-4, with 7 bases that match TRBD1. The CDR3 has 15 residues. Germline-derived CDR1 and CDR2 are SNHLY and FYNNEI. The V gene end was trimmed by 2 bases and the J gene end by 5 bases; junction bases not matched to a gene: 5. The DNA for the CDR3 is TGTGCCAGCAGTGAACAGGGGGAGGTAAATGAAAAACTGTTTTTT. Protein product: CASSEQGEVNEKLFF.

DNA of the CDR3: TGTGCCAGCAGTTTCCGACAGGGTAAGGCGACGGGGGCCCAGCATTTT. Its translation: CASSFRQGKATGAQHF. The chain couples TRBV28 to TRBJ1-5; 7 bases line up with TRBD1. The germline CDR1 and CDR2 sequences are MDHEN and SYDVKM. The CDR3 spans 16 residues. After removal of 3 bases from V and 11 bases from J, the junction contained 16 bases not matched to a gene.

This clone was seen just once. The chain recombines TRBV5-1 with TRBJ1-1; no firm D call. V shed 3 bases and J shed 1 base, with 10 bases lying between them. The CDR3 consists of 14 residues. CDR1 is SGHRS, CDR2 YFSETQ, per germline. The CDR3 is CASSWTGPNTEAFF. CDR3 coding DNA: TGCGCCAGCAGCTGGACTGGCCCGAACACTGAAGCTTTCTTT.

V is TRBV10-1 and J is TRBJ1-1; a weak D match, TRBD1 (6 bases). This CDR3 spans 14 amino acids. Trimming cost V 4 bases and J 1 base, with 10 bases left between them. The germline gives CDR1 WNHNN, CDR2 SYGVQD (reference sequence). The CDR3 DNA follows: TGCGCCAGCAGTGCGGGGGGCGAGAACACTGAAGCTTTCTTT. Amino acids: CASSAGGENTEAFF.

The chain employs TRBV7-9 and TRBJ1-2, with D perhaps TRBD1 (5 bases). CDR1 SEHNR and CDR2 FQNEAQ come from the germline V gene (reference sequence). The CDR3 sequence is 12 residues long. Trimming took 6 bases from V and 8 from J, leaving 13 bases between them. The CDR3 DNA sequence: TGTGCCAGCAGTTTCAGGGATTACGGCTACACCTTC. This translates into CASSFRDYGYTF.

The CDR3 DNA reads TGCGCCAGCAGCTTGGTTGGCACTACCTACGAGCAGTACTTC. This codes for CASSLVGTTYEQYF. V is TRBV5-1 and J is TRBJ2-7, with D uncertain. This CDR3 region has 14 residues. V was clipped by 0 bases and J by 2 bases, with 9 bases between them. CDR1 SGHRS and CDR2 YFSETQ come from the germline V gene.

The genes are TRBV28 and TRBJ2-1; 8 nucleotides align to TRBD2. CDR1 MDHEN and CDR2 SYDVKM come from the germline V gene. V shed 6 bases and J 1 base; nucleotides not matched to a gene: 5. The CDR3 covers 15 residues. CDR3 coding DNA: TGTGCCAGCAGCTTCGGGACTAGGTCCTACAATGAGCAGTTCTTC. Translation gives CASSFGTRSYNEQFF.

As DNA, the CDR3 is TGTGCCAGCAGCCAGTTCGGGGGTAAGAATGAAAAACTGTTTTTT. This sequence encodes CASSQFGGKNEKLFF. The V call is TRBV3-1 (or the pseudogene TRBV3-2), the J call TRBJ1-4; D perhaps matches TRBD1 (5 bases). Germline lookup yields CDR1 LGHDT and CDR2 YNNKEL (reference sequence). This CDR3 has 15 amino acids. Trimming cost V 3 bases and J 5 bases, with 13 bases left between them.

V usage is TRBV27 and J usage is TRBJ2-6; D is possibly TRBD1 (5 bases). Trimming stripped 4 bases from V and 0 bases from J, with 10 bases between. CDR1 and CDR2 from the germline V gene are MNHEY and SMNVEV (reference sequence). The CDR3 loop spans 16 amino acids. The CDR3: CASSSRQSSGANVLTF. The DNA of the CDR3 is TGTGCCAGCAGTTCGAGACAGAGCTCTGGGGCCAACGTCCTGACTTTC. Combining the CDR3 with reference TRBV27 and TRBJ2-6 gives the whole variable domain EAQVTQNPRYLITVTGKKLTVTCSQNMNHEYMSWYRQDPGLGLRQIYYSMNVEVTDKGDVPEGYKVSRKEKRNFPLILESPSPNQTSLYFCASSSRQSSGANVLTFGAGSRLTVL.

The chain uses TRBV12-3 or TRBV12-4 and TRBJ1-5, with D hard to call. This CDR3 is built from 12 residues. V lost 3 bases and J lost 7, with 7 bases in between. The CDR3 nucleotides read TGTGCCAGCAGTTTTGGGAGGCAGCCCCAGCATTTT. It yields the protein CASSFGRQPQHF.

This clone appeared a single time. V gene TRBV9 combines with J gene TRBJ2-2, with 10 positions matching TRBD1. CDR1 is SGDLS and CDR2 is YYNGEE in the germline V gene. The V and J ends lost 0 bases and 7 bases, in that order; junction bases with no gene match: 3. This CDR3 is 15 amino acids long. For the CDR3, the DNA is TGTGCCAGCAGCGTAGGTGGACAGGGGGTCGGGGAGCTGTTTTTT. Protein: CASSVGGQGVGELFF.

As DNA, the CDR3 is TGTGCCAGCAGTTCCCTAGGGGGAGTCCACTCCTACGAGCAGTACGTC. Its protein is CASSSLGGVHSYEQYV. This chain links TRBV6-5 with TRBJ2-7; D might be TRBD1 (6 bases). The germline V gene has CDR1 MNHEY and CDR2 SVGAGI. This CDR3 spans 16 amino acids. V lost 4 bases and J lost 0, with 16 bases in between.

CDR3 sequence reads: CASSLAGRLETQYF. Written as DNA, the CDR3 is TGTGCCAGCAGTTTGGCGGGGCGGTTGGAGACCCAGTACTTC. This chain connects TRBV28 to TRBJ2-5; maybe TRBD2 (6 bases). The CDR3 length is 14 residues. The germline V gene encodes CDR1 MDHEN and CDR2 SYDVKM. V was trimmed by 3 bases and J by 5 bases, leaving 13 bases between them.

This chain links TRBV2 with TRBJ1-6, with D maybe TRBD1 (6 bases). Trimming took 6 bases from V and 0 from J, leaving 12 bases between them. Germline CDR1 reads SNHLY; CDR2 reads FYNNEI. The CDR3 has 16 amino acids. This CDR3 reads CASRRGGSSYNSPLHF. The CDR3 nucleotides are TGTGCCAGCAGGAGAGGGGGAAGCTCCTATAATTCACCCCTCCACTTT.